This T cell receptor beta chain emerged from a study of blood T cell repertoires in COVID-19. Study background: The origin of the acute and convalescent COVID-19 samples was the United States, Italy and Spain. T cells, B-cell-depleted T cells, or PBMCs provided the cDNA or gDNA that served as material.

Generated by immunoSEQ multiplex PCR, the TCRdb table keeps only in-frame clones and is missing some. The repertoire holds tens of thousands of clones, with around nine tenths as singletons. The V gene's germline CDR1 is LNHDA and CDR2 SQIVND (reference sequence). CDR3 size: 14 residues. V gave up 6 bases and J gave up 0 bases; unmatched junction bases: 2. Sequencing was done on a sample of peripheral blood. This chain connects TRBV19 to TRBJ1-2; 9 bases are shared with TRBD1. This TCR derives from a man in his 70s with acute or convalescent COVID-19. The CDR3 region has the DNA TGTGCCAGTAGGACAGGGGGAGCTAACTATGGCTACACCTTC. Translating it yields CASRTGGANYGYTF.